A selection of T cell receptor beta chains follows, all from one sample in a study of identical twins. TCRdb passed the 5' RACE reads through MiXCR, listing each CDR3 protein once. The data hold 200,000 to 250,000 distinct CDR3 sequences, with 5.5% to 8% observed a single time. These same data were also listed under a study on yellow fever vaccine responses in identical twins.

Material: memory (CD45RO+) T cells sorted from blood. The receptors originated from a woman younger than 35 in good health. The CDR3 runs from the conserved cysteine through the conserved F or W. The order of the fields is clone size, J gene, V gene, D gene, CDR3 DNA, CDR3 protein. A D gene is named only where the DNA matches it firmly. Only part of the rows carry a size: once, few, many, or a class if the clone is expanded.

>few|TRBJ2-5|TRBV19|.
TGTGCCAGTAGTATCTCTCAGGAGACCCAGTACTTC
CASSISQETQYF
>.|TRBJ2-7|TRBV2|TRBD1
TGTGCCAGCACCGCTGGGGACAGGGATCCCTACGAGCAGTACTTC
CASTAGDRDPYEQYF
>few|TRBJ2-1|TRBV6-1|.
TGTGCCAGCAGTGAGTTTCTCGTTACCCAAACCCCCAATGAGCAGTTCTTC
CASSEFLVTQTPNEQFF
>.|TRBJ2-7|TRBV7-2|.
TGTGCCAGCAGCCCGCCCGGGGTCTACGAGCAGTACTTC
CASSPPGVYEQYF
>many|TRBJ1-5|TRBV25-1|.
TGTGCCAGCAGTGATCGGGTCGCGGGGCCCCAGCATTTT
CASSDRVAGPQHF
>many|TRBJ2-3|TRBV6-5|TRBD2
TGTGCCAGCAGTTACCCAGCGGGAGGGTCCACAGATACGCAGTATTTT
CASSYPAGGSTDTQYF
>many|TRBJ2-1|TRBV11-2|TRBD2
TGTGCCAGCAACCCCACGACTAGCGGGGGCCTTTACAATGAGCAGTTCTTC
CASNPTTSGGLYNEQFF
>few|TRBJ2-6|TRBV24-1|.
TGTGCCATTCAGGGGCGTCGTGGGGCCAACGTCCTGACTTTC
CAIQGRRGANVLTF
>.|TRBJ1-1|TRBV3-1|.
TGTGCCAGCAGCCAAGGGTCAACAGGGATGAACACTGAAGCTTTCTTT
CASSQGSTGMNTEAFF
>.|TRBJ1-1|TRBV20-1|.
TGCAGTGCTCTTACAGGAACCATGAACACTGAAGCTTTCTTT
CSALTGTMNTEAFF
>few|TRBJ1-4|TRBV5-1|TRBD1
TGCGCCAGCAGCGCTCAGCGGACAGGGCTTGGTGAAAAACTGTTTTTT
CASSAQRTGLGEKLFF
>many|TRBJ2-1|TRBV7-9|TRBD2
TGTGCCAGCAGCGTAACTAGCGGGAGGGCCTACAATGAGCAGTTCTTC
CASSVTSGRAYNEQFF
>many|TRBJ2-1|TRBV28|.
TGTGCCAGCAGTTTGTGGAGCATGGAGTTCTTC
CASSLWSMEFF
>.|TRBJ1-6|TRBV7-9|TRBD1
TGTGCCAGCAGCTTAGGGGGGACAGGTGTAAATTCACCCCTCCACTTT
CASSLGGTGVNSPLHF
>few|TRBJ2-3|TRBV20-1|TRBD2
TGCAGTGCCGGAGGGACTAGCGGGGAAGATACGCAGTATTTT
CSAGGTSGEDTQYF
>.|TRBJ2-3|TRBV24-1|.
TGTGCCACCAGTGAGGTGAACACAGATACGCAGTATTTT
CATSEVNTDTQYF
>.|TRBJ2-6|TRBV28|.
TGTGCCAGCAGGGATGGGGGTTCTTGGGCCAACGTCCTGACTTTC
CASRDGGSWANVLTF
>many|TRBJ2-1|TRBV6-5|TRBD2
TGTGCCAGCAGTTCCCGCCTAGCGGGGGGAAATGAGCAGTTCTTC
CASSSRLAGGNEQFF
>.|TRBJ2-1|TRBV18|.
TGTGCCACCGTTTCGGACGGACCCTACAATGAGCAGTTCTTC
CATVSDGPYNEQFF
>.|TRBJ1-1|TRBV28|TRBD1
TGTGCCAGCAGTTACACCGGGACAGGGGGTAATGAAGCTTTCTTT
CASSYTGTGGNEAFF
>few|TRBJ1-1|TRBV19|TRBD1
TGTGCCAGTACGACAGGGGGCGACCCATTGAACACTGAAGCTTTCTTT
CASTTGGDPLNTEAFF
>few|TRBJ2-7|TRBV9|.
TGTGCCAGCAGCGTATCACCATTGACTAGCTCCTACGAGCAGTACTTC
CASSVSPLTSSYEQYF
>few|TRBJ2-2|TRBV7-9|.
TGTGCCAGCAGCTCAGAGGCCGCCGGGGAGCTGTTTTTT
CASSSEAAGELFF
>few|TRBJ2-7|TRBV28|TRBD2
TGTGCCAGCAGCAATAGCGGGACGACCTACGAGCAGTACTTC
CASSNSGTTYEQYF
>.|TRBJ2-1|TRBV13|TRBD2
TGTGCCAGCAGCTTATATGGGGGGGACAATGAGCAGTTCTTC
CASSLYGGDNEQFF
>.|TRBJ2-1|TRBV11-2|.
TGTGCCAGCAGCTTCCCGACTAGTGGTGAGCAGTTCTTC
CASSFPTSGEQFF
>many|TRBJ1-1|TRBV5-1|TRBD1
TGCGCCAGCAGCCCAATGACAGGGGCCGGGGGCACTGAAGCTTTCTTT
CASSPMTGAGGTEAFF
>many|TRBJ1-2|TRBV7-8|TRBD1
TGTGCCAGCAGCGCCGGGGACAGGGATGGTAATGGCTACACCTTC
CASSAGDRDGNGYTF
>few|TRBJ2-1|TRBV11-1|TRBD2
TGTGCCAGCAGCTTAGGACGCGGACTAGCGGGAAAGGGCTACAATGAGCAGTTCTTC
CASSLGRGLAGKGYNEQFF
>many|TRBJ2-1|TRBV24-1|.
TGTGCCACCAGTGATTTGGTAGGAGGCCATGAGCAGTTCTTC
CATSDLVGGHEQFF
>few|TRBJ2-1|TRBV4-2|.
TGTGCCAGCAGCCAAGAGGGAAGTCAGAGCTCCTACAATGAGCAGTTCTTC
CASSQEGSQSSYNEQFF
>.|TRBJ2-1|TRBV20-1|TRBD2
TGCAGTGCTAGATCTCCGGGACTAGCGGGATACAATGAGCAGTTCTTC
CSARSPGLAGYNEQFF
>.|TRBJ2-5|TRBV28|TRBD1
TGTGCCAGCAAGAGGGGGCTAGAGACCCAGTACTTC
CASKRGLETQYF
>.|TRBJ2-7|TRBV12-3/TRBV12-4|TRBD2
TGTGCCAGCAGTGGGACTAGCGGAGGCTACGAGCAGTACTTC
CASSGTSGGYEQYF
>.|TRBJ2-1|TRBV20-1|TRBD2
TGCAGTGCCCGGGGGGGACGAACCTACAATGAGCAGTTCTTC
CSARGGRTYNEQFF
>many|TRBJ1-1|TRBV7-8|.
TGTGCCAGCAGCCTACGGGGGAGGGGGGCGTCCACTGAAGCTTTCTTT
CASSLRGRGASTEAFF
>many|TRBJ1-1|TRBV20-1|.
TGCAGTGCCCTGGGTCTCAACACTGAAGCTTTCTTT
CSALGLNTEAFF
>many|TRBJ2-3|TRBV12-3/TRBV12-4|TRBD2
TGTGCCAGCAGTTCCCTAGCGGGGGGGCTCCGAAAGGAGTATTTT
CASSSLAGGLRKEYF
>.|TRBJ2-4|TRBV6-1|.
TGTGCCAGCAGTCCAGGGGTCACGACTGCCGGGGCCAAAAACATTCAGTACTTC
CASSPGVTTAGAKNIQYF
>many|TRBJ2-1|TRBV12-3/TRBV12-4|.
TGTGCCAGCACCACCAGGCTGCAAAAGGGTGAGCAGTTCTTC
CASTTRLQKGEQFF
>.|TRBJ2-7|TRBV4-1|TRBD1
TGCGCCAGCAGCCAAGCGGACAGGTGGTACGAGCAGTACTTC
CASSQADRWYEQYF
>many|TRBJ1-2|TRBV20-1|.
TGCAGTGCTAGAGATCCCTTGGGCAGCGTGAACTATGGCTACACCTTC
CSARDPLGSVNYGYTF
>few|TRBJ1-1|TRBV18|TRBD1
TGTGCCAGCTCACCACCGGGACAGGGGAACACTGAAGCTTTCTTT
CASSPPGQGNTEAFF
>many|TRBJ2-2|TRBV7-2|TRBD2
TGTGCCAGCAGCTTAGGTAGCGGGACGAACACCGGGGAGCTGTTTTTT
CASSLGSGTNTGELFF
>many|TRBJ2-3|TRBV20-1|TRBD2
TGCAGTGCTACTGGACTAGCGGGGGCACCTAGCACAGATACGCAGTATTTT
CSATGLAGAPSTDTQYF
>many|TRBJ2-1|TRBV5-1|.
TGCGCCAGCAGCTCGGCGAGGTGGACCCGGCTCCGTCAGAGCTCCTACAATGAGCAGTTCTTC
CASSSARWTRLRQSSYNEQFF
>.|TRBJ2-1|TRBV6-4|.
TGTGCCAGCAGTGAAAAGTCTAGCGCCTACAATGAGCAGTTCTTC
CASSEKSSAYNEQFF
>few|TRBJ2-2|TRBV2|.
TGTGCCAGCAGTCTGACCCACGGGGAGCTGTTTTTT
CASSLTHGELFF
>many|TRBJ1-6|TRBV11-2|.
TGTGCCAGCAGCTTAGATGCGTCAGGGTCGAGCTCACCCCTCCACTTT
CASSLDASGSSSPLHF
>many|TRBJ2-1|TRBV5-1|.
TGCGCCAGCAGAAAAGTTCCTTTGATTTACAATGAGCAGTTCTTC
CASRKVPLIYNEQFF
>many|TRBJ2-1|TRBV5-1|.
TGCGCCAGCAGCACCTCTACCCCTGCCTACAATGAGCAGTTCTTC
CASSTSTPAYNEQFF
>few|TRBJ2-2|TRBV12-3/TRBV12-4|TRBD1
TGTGCCAGCAGTTGGGCTACAGGGGGCACCGGGGAGCTGTTTTTT
CASSWATGGTGELFF
>many|TRBJ2-3|TRBV20-1|TRBD2
TGCAGTGCTAGAGACCGGACTAGCGGGCCAGATACGCAGTATTTT
CSARDRTSGPDTQYF
>many|TRBJ1-1|TRBV12-3/TRBV12-4|TRBD1
TGTGCCAGCAGCCCCGGTACAGGGGCTGAAGCTTTCTTT
CASSPGTGAEAFF
>few|TRBJ2-1|TRBV25-1|TRBD2
TGTGCCAGCAGTGAACCAGGGACTAGGCGGGAGGTGGGCAATGAGCAGTTCTTC
CASSEPGTRREVGNEQFF
>.|TRBJ1-2|TRBV4-1|.
TGCGCCAGCAGCCAAGCCCCCGCTCGCCACTATGGCTACACCTTC
CASSQAPARHYGYTF
>many|TRBJ2-3|TRBV5-1|.
TGCGCCAGCAGGATCCTCGACACAGATACGCAGTATTTT
CASRILDTDTQYF
>many|TRBJ2-1|TRBV7-2|.
TGTGCCAGCACCTCGGGGCGGGGATCGGATGAGCAGTTCTTC
CASTSGRGSDEQFF
>many|TRBJ1-5|TRBV20-1|.
TGCAGTGCTAGAGATCTTGGGGGTGGTCAGCCCCAGCATTTT
CSARDLGGGQPQHF